Each of the 10 T cell receptor beta chains below was sequenced from the same sample in a study of cytomegalovirus exposure and HLA in healthy donors. With 60 Vbeta and 13 Jbeta primers, the PCR was carried out. Only in-frame clones appear in the TCRdb table, and some are missing; sequencing was by immunoSEQ multiplex PCR. The sample records approximately 95,000 clones, about 86% being singletons. Specimen: PBMCs. These receptors were taken from a woman aged 65 to 85 in good health and CMV-seropositive.

CDR3 protein: CASSLTGQGWDEQFF. The CDR3 nucleotides read TGCGCCAGCAGCTTGACAGGACAGGGTTGGGATGAGCAGTTCTTC. V usage is TRBV5-1 and J usage is TRBJ2-1, with TRBD1 matching over 8 bases. V shed 1 base, J shed 8 bases, and the junction held 8 bases outside the gene matches. CDR3 length equals 15 residues. Germline CDR1 and CDR2: SGHRS and YFSETQ.

This chain links TRBV23-1 with TRBJ1-5; D ambiguous. TRBV23-1 is annotated as an ORF whose role is uncertain. Trimming cost V 0 bases and J 5 bases, with 17 bases left between them. This CDR3 is built from 17 residues. CDR3 residues: CASSQSRTTARDQPQHF. As DNA, the CDR3 is TGCGCCAGCAGTCAATCCAGAACCACCGCGCGGGATCAGCCCCAGCATTTT.

This clone was counted only a few times. The J gene is TRBJ1-1, the V gene TRBV6-5, with D perhaps matching TRBD1 (6 bases). Germline-derived CDR1 and CDR2 are MNHEY and SVGAGI. The CDR3 runs to 13 residues. V dropped 5 bases and J dropped 5 bases, with 12 bases sitting between them. DNA for the CDR3: TGTGCCAGCAGTATGCAGGGGAGAACTGAAGCTTTCTTT. Translated: CASSMQGRTEAFF.

This clone was detected once. V and J are TRBV19 and TRBJ1-5; D ambiguous. Germline V gene lookup returns CDR1 LNHDA and CDR2 SQIVND (reference sequence). V was shortened by 4 bases and J by 0 bases, with 7 bases between the two germline ends. This CDR3 is built from 14 residues. CDR3 coding DNA: TGTGCCAGTAGTACTTTACTTAGCAATCAGCCCCAGCATTTT. Translated: CASSTLLSNQPQHF.

This chain links TRBV27 with TRBJ2-5; the match to TRBD2 covers 8 bases. This CDR3 comprises 14 residues. Trimming took 5 bases from V and 5 from J; bases not matched to a gene: 7. Germline CDR1 reads MNHEY; CDR2 reads SMNVEV (reference sequence). CDR3 in amino acids: CASSGLAPRETQYF. The CDR3 nucleotides are TGTGCCAGCAGTGGACTAGCACCTAGGGAGACCCAGTACTTC.

The chain uses TRBV19 and TRBJ2-1, with TRBD2 matching over 8 bases. This CDR3 comprises 16 residues. Trimming cost V 6 bases and J 6 bases; bases outside gene matches: 13. In germline, CDR1 is LNHDA, CDR2 SQIVND (reference sequence). The CDR3 region is CASRVWSREAINEQFF. The DNA for the CDR3 is TGTGCCAGTAGAGTCTGGTCGCGGGAGGCGATCAATGAGCAGTTCTTC. Full variable domain (outside the CDR3, taken from reference TRBV19 and TRBJ2-1): DGGITQSPKYLFRKEGQNVTLSCEQNLNHDAMYWYRQDPGQGLRLIYYSQIVNDFQKGDIAEGYSVSREKKESFPLTVTSAQKNPTAFYLCASRVWSREAINEQFFGPGTRLTVL.

The chain uses TRBV7-3 and TRBJ2-3; 7 nucleotides line up with TRBD2. Germline assignment: CDR1 SGHTA and CDR2 FQGTGA. After removal of 3 bases from V and 9 bases from J, the junction contained 12 bases not matched to a gene. The CDR3 contains 15 residues. Here the CDR3 DNA reads TGTGCCAGCAGCTTTTGGGGGGGAGCGGGCGAGACGCAGTATTTT. This gives the protein CASSFWGGAGETQYF.

The chain couples TRBV9 to TRBJ2-3, with a tentative D call TRBD1 (6 bases). Trimming stripped 0 bases from V and 2 bases from J, with 16 bases between. Germline loops: CDR1 SGDLS, CDR2 YYNGEE. This CDR3 has 17 residues. The CDR3 sequence: CASSVDPQGFHTDTQYF. As DNA, the CDR3 is TGTGCCAGCAGCGTAGACCCCCAGGGGTTTCACACAGATACGCAGTATTTT. Complete variable domain (other parts from reference TRBV9 and TRBJ2-3): DSGVTQTPKHLITATGQRVTLRCSPRSGDLSVYWYQQSLDQGLQFLIQYYNGEERAKGNILERFSAQQFPDLHSELNLSSLELGDSALYFCASSVDPQGFHTDTQYFGPGTRLTVL.

The chain carries TRBV11-3 and TRBJ2-1; D gene ambiguous. V was cut by 11 bases and J by 0 bases, with 5 bases left in between. CDR3 length: 11 amino acids. CDR1 and CDR2 (germline): SGHNT, YENEEA. CDR3 nucleotides: TGTGCCTCCGGCTCCTACAATGAGCAGTTCTTC. Protein sequence: CASGSYNEQFF.

The gene calls are TRBV7-2 and TRBJ2-7, with no clear D. V lost 5 bases, J lost 2 bases, and 16 bases lay in between. Germline V lookup: CDR1 SGHTA, CDR2 FQGNSA. The CDR3 runs to 15 residues. The CDR3 protein is CASSVELMPTYEQYF. For the CDR3, the DNA is TGTGCCAGCAGCGTCGAGTTAATGCCAACCTACGAGCAGTACTTC.